A selection of T cell receptor beta chains follows, all from one sample in a study of T cell responses to AZD1222 COVID-19 vaccine. TCRdb keeps only in-frame clones here, not all; method: immunoSEQ multiplex PCR. Of 80,000 to 95,000 clones listed, roughly 94% are singletons. This specimen was peripheral blood, taken on day 0 of AZD1222 vaccination. These receptors all stem from an adult in good health. Each CDR3 is given with its conserved first and last residue. The D gene is left open where the match is weak. Expanded clones get a size class; other rows say once, few or many, or leave the size out.

d_call	v_call	j_call	clone_size	cdr3_aa	cdr3_nt
TRBD1	TRBV7-2	TRBJ1-2	.	CASSLAGTGGTVSYGYTF	TGTGCCAGCAGCTTAGCCGGGACAGGGGGCACCGTCTCCTATGGCTACACCTTC
.	TRBV12-3/TRBV12-4	TRBJ2-7	.	CASSPGYEQYF	TGTGCCAGCAGTCCAGGCTACGAGCAGTACTTC
.	TRBV19	TRBJ1-1	.	CASTTVRGGEAFF	TGTGCCAGTACCACGGTAAGGGGGGGAGAAGCTTTCTTT
.	TRBV6-2/TRBV6-3	TRBJ1-2	.	CASSYRPGLYGYTF	TGTGCCAGCAGTTATCGCCCGGGACTCTATGGCTACACCTTC
TRBD1	TRBV2	TRBJ2-7	.	CASMTGGGYEQYF	TGTGCCAGCATGACAGGGGGTGGGTACGAGCAGTACTTC
TRBD1	TRBV28	TRBJ2-7	.	CASRADRGYEQYF	TGTGCCAGCAGAGCGGACAGGGGGTACGAGCAGTACTTC
TRBD2	TRBV5-1	TRBJ2-5	.	CASSWGGLAGAETQYF	TGCGCCAGCAGCTGGGGGGGACTAGCGGGAGCGGAGACCCAGTACTTC
.	TRBV6-5	TRBJ2-1	.	CASSYLAGFYNEQFF	TGTGCCAGCAGTTATCTCGCGGGATTCTACAATGAGCAGTTCTTC
TRBD1	TRBV12-5	TRBJ1-1	.	CASGLAGGLNTEAFF	TGTGCTAGTGGTTTGGCAGGGGGATTGAACACTGAAGCTTTCTTT
.	TRBV7-2	TRBJ1-2	once	CASSQTDVYTF	TGTGCCAGCAGCCAGACAGACGTCTACACCTTC
TRBD2	TRBV5-1	TRBJ2-1	.	CASSLDSGRAGSYNEQFF	TGCGCCAGCAGCTTGGATAGCGGGAGGGCCGGATCCTACAATGAGCAGTTCTTC
TRBD1	TRBV29-1	TRBJ2-7	.	CSAGGQGYEQYF	TGCAGCGCCGGAGGACAGGGCTACGAGCAGTACTTC
.	TRBV6-2/TRBV6-3	TRBJ2-4	.	CASSPRDLAKNIQYF	TGTGCCAGCAGCCCGAGAGACCTAGCCAAAAACATTCAGTACTTC
.	TRBV7-3	TRBJ1-4	.	CASSPRAGIRPIPATNEKLFF	TGTGCCAGCAGCCCGCGGGCAGGGATAAGACCTATTCCCGCAACTAATGAAAAACTGTTTTTT
.	TRBV6-5	TRBJ1-1	.	CASGSLVEAFF	TGTGCCAGCGGATCCCTTGTTGAAGCTTTCTTT
.	TRBV12-3/TRBV12-4	TRBJ2-2	.	CASSRYTGELFF	TGTGCCAGCAGCCGATACACCGGGGAGCTGTTTTTT
.	TRBV19	TRBJ1-5	.	CASSIGQGYNQPQHF	TGTGCCAGTAGTATCGGGCAGGGGTACAATCAGCCCCAGCATTTT
.	TRBV19	TRBJ2-3	few	CASSTAATDTQYF	TGTGCCAGTAGTACAGCCGCCACAGATACGCAGTATTTT
.	TRBV11-2	TRBJ1-1	.	CASSLIDTGPKAFF	TGTGCCAGCAGCTTAATAGATACCGGCCCGAAAGCTTTCTTT
TRBD1	TRBV24-1	TRBJ2-1	.	CATSGQGDNEQFF	TGTGCCACCTCGGGACAGGGAGACAATGAGCAGTTCTTC
.	TRBV6-5	TRBJ2-3	few	CASSPNSDTQYF	TGTGCCAGCAGTCCTAACTCAGATACGCAGTATTTT
TRBD2	TRBV7-6	TRBJ2-1	once	CASSLATTSGINEQFF	TGTGCCAGCAGCTTAGCAACGACTAGCGGGATTAATGAGCAGTTCTTC
.	TRBV24-1	TRBJ1-2	.	CATSGPGTGYGYTF	TGTGCCACCAGTGGTCCTGGGACCGGCTATGGCTACACCTTC
TRBD2	TRBV9	TRBJ2-3	.	CASSGTTLGDTQYF	TGTGCCAGCAGTGGGACTACCCTGGGAGATACGCAGTATTTT
TRBD1	TRBV18	TRBJ1-5	once	CASSPEGTGGLPQHF	TGTGCCAGCTCACCAGAAGGGACAGGGGGCTTGCCCCAGCATTTT
TRBD2	TRBV27	TRBJ2-1	.	CASGTSRTYNEQFF	TGTGCCAGCGGGACTAGCAGAACCTACAATGAGCAGTTCTTC
TRBD2	TRBV5-1	TRBJ2-7	.	CASSLAGSGSVYEQYF	TGCGCCAGCAGCTTGGCCGGAAGCGGGAGTGTCTACGAGCAGTACTTC
.	TRBV7-9	TRBJ1-5	.	CASSLGRGDQPQHF	TGTGCCAGCAGCTTAGGGCGGGGGGATCAGCCCCAGCATTTT
TRBD2	TRBV5-1	TRBJ2-1	.	CASRWSGSSYNEQFF	TGCGCCAGCAGATGGAGCGGGAGCTCCTACAATGAGCAGTTCTTC
.	TRBV10-3	TRBJ2-3	.	CAISDKAGSVTDTQYF	TGTGCCATCAGTGATAAGGCCGGGAGTGTCACAGATACGCAGTATTTT
TRBD2	TRBV9	TRBJ2-2	.	CASSVASGRAPGELFF	TGTGCCAGCAGCGTAGCTAGCGGGAGGGCCCCCGGGGAGCTGTTTTTT
.	TRBV28	TRBJ1-5	.	CASSARLGNQPQHF	TGTGCCAGCAGTGCACGCTTAGGGAATCAGCCCCAGCATTTT
.	TRBV27	TRBJ1-5	.	CASSFLPGPSNQPQHF	TGTGCCAGCAGTTTTTTGCCAGGACCGAGCAATCAGCCCCAGCATTTT
TRBD2	TRBV4-1	TRBJ2-2	.	CASSLGLAGVLTGELFF	TGCGCCAGCAGCCTTGGACTAGCGGGAGTGTTAACCGGGGAGCTGTTTTTT
.	TRBV7-9	TRBJ2-1	.	CASSHVAGALSYNEQFF	TGTGCCAGCAGCCACGTCGCGGGGGCACTCTCCTACAATGAGCAGTTCTTC
.	TRBV5-1	TRBJ2-7	.	CASSWGTDSYEQYF	TGCGCCAGCAGCTGGGGGACGGACTCCTACGAGCAGTACTTC
.	TRBV7-3	TRBJ1-6	.	CASSLTTATYNSPLHF	TGTGCCAGCAGCTTAACGACCGCCACATATAATTCACCCCTCCACTTT
TRBD2	TRBV2	TRBJ2-1	.	CASMGAGPRQFF	TGTGCCAGCATGGGAGCGGGGCCTCGGCAGTTCTTC
.	TRBV28	TRBJ1-5	.	CASSPTQGNPSNQPQHF	TGTGCCAGCAGTCCGACCCAGGGGAACCCTAGCAATCAGCCCCAGCATTTT
.	TRBV14	TRBJ2-7	.	CASSQALAKQYF	TGTGCCAGCAGCCAAGCACTAGCCAAGCAGTACTTC
.	TRBV15	TRBJ2-4	.	CATSRGVVEAKNIQYF	TGTGCCACCAGCAGGGGTGTAGTGGAAGCCAAAAACATTCAGTACTTC